This T cell receptor beta chain emerged from a study of cytomegalovirus exposure and HLA in healthy donors. General study findings and limits: The authors later found most CMV-associated TCR beta chains appeared HLA-restricted.

13 Jbeta primers and 60 Vbeta primers were used for the PCR. TCRdb's copy holds only in-frame clones and misses some; the assay was immunoSEQ multiplex PCR. The data contain fewer than 150,000 clones, more than 80% of them singletons. The CDR3 has 12 amino acids. CDR1 and CDR2 from the germline V gene are LNHDA and SQIVND (reference sequence). V was pared by 4 bases and J by 13 bases, with 5 bases of the junction left unmatched. A word on this clone: Its specificity is not known.

Donors were nominally healthy when sampled, though unrecorded immune exposures were likely. The specimen sequenced was PBMCs. The TCR originated in a man between 40 and 49 years old in good health and CMV-seronegative. The chain uses TRBV19 and TRBJ2-1; 9 bases line up with TRBD2. Here the CDR3 reads CASSTRLADQFF. For the CDR3, the DNA is TGTGCCAGTAGTACCAGACTAGCGGACCAGTTCTTC.